The clone carrying this TCR beta chain was counted a single time. This sample was taken from a study of T cell responses to AZD1222 COVID-19 vaccine. Looked up from germline, CDR1 is SGHDT and CDR2 is YYEEEE. V lost 5 bases, J lost 2 bases, and 4 bases stayed unmatched. The CDR3 has 14 amino acids. Sequencing used immunoSEQ multiplex PCR; TCRdb keeps in-frame clones, though not all of them. The data hold 100,000 to 150,000 clones, with about nine tenths observed a single time. This receptor was identified in an adult in good health. J is TRBJ2-7 and V is TRBV5-6; 10 bases are a match to TRBD2. Sequencing used peripheral blood, obtained on day 0 of AZD1222 vaccination. As DNA, the CDR3 is TGTGCCAGCAGTCCCGGGACTAGCGCCTACGAGCAGTACTTC. Residues: CASSPGTSAYEQYF. The whole variable domain, filled in from reference TRBV5-6 and TRBJ2-7, reads DAGVTQSPTHLIKTRGQQVTLRCSPKSGHDTVSWYQQALGQGPQFIFQYYEEEERQRGNFPDRFSGHQFPNYSSELNVNALLLGDSALYLCASSPGTSAYEQYFGPGTRLTVT.